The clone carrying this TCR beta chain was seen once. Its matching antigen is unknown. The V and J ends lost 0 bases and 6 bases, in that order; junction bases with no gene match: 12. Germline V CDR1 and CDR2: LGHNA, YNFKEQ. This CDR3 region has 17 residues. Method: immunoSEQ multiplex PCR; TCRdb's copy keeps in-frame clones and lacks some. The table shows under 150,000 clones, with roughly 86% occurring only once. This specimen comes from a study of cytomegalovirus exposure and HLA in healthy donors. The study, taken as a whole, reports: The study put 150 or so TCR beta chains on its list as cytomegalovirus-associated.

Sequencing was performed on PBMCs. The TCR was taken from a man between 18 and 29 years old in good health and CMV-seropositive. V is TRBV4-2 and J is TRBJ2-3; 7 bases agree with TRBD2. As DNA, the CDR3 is TGTGCCAGCAGCCAAGATCCTCTGGGCGGGAGTGGCGATACGCAGTATTTT. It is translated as CASSQDPLGGSGDTQYF.